The clone carrying this T cell receptor (beta chain) was detected ten times or more. Its antigen is currently unknown. The sample is drawn from a study of T-cell memory formation after mild COVID-19. The 5'RACE method, run with constant-segment primers, produced TCR alpha and TCR beta cDNA libraries (carrying sample barcodes and UMIs). TCRdb reprocessed the 5' RACE reads via MiXCR and lists one record per CDR3 protein. The sample contains under 300,000 distinct CDR3 sequences, under 20% of which appear only once. Study-level findings and limits: CD4+ clones that contracted lay mainly in CM and EM; CD8+ ones lay in EMRA.

The CDR3 length is 12 residues. Trimming took off 4 bases at V and 5 bases at J, with 10 bases between the two ends. The germline V gene encodes CDR1 SGHKS and CDR2 YYEKEE (reference sequence). This chain connects TRBV5-5 to TRBJ2-7; possible D gene TRBD2, 5 bases. The source material was PBMCs or a T cell subset sorted from them (not recorded which). The clonotype originates from a man younger than 35 who had mild COVID-19 (a few samples of this study predate the infection). Cell type and time point are not known. The CDR3 sequence: CASSPGIHEQYF. The CDR3 DNA sequence: TGTGCCAGCAGCCCGGGAATCCACGAGCAGTACTTC.